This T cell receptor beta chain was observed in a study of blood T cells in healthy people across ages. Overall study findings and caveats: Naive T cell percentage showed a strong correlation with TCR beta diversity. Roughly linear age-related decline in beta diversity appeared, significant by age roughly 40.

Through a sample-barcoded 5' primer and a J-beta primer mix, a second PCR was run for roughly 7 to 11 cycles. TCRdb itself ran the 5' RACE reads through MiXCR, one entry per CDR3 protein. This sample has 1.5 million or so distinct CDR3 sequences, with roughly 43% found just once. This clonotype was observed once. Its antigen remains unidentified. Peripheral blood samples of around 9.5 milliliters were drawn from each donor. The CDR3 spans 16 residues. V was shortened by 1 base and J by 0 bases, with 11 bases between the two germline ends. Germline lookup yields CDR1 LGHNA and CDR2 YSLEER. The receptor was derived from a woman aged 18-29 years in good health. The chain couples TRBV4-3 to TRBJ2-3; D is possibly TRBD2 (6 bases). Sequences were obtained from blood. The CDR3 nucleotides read TGCGCCAGCAGCCAAGGGGGTGCGGGGAGCACAGATACGCAGTATTTT. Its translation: CASSQGGAGSTDTQYF.